This record looks at one TCR beta chain sequence and its context. This sample was included in a study of blood T cell repertoires in COVID-19. V trimming: 5 bases; J trimming: 7 bases; junction bases outside the gene matches: 11. The V gene's germline CDR1 is SGHVS and CDR2 FQNEAQ. CDR3 length: 16 residues. Method: immunoSEQ multiplex PCR; TCRdb's copy keeps in-frame clones and lacks some. The sample includes about 35,000 clones, around 85% of them seen just once. The chain combines TRBV7-8 with TRBJ2-1; 10 nucleotides align to TRBD2. This TCR derives from a man aged 60 to 69 with active or convalescent COVID-19. Source material: peripheral blood. The CDR3, as DNA: TGTGCCAGCAGCGGGAGCGGGGGGGCGGTGCGTAATGAGCAGTTCTTC. This translates into CASSGSGGAVRNEQFF.